This entry features one T cell receptor (beta chain) sequence. Antigen specificity is unknown. The data belong to a study of cytomegalovirus exposure and HLA in healthy donors. Findings of the study overall: As a later analysis showed, a missense DCLRE1C variant was linked to trimming of TCR beta V- and J-genes. Cytomegalovirus-associated TCR beta chains were listed, numbering some 170. Later on, analysis showed that most CMV-associated TCR beta chains appeared to be HLA-restricted.

PCR involved 60 Vbeta and 13 Jbeta primers. Method: immunoSEQ multiplex PCR; TCRdb's copy keeps in-frame clones and lacks some. This sample yields about 130,000 clones, of which around two thirds are seen a single time; approximately 4.3% belongs to the top ten. Sequencing was carried out using PBMCs. The sequence derives from a man between 18 and 35 years old in good health and CMV-seropositive.

The CDR3 sequence is CASSFRQGTHEQYF. DNA for the CDR3: TGTGCCAGCAGTTTCCGACAGGGTACCCACGAGCAGTACTTC. The chain recombines TRBV2 with TRBJ2-7, with TRBD1 matching over 7 bases. CDR1 is SNHLY, CDR2 FYNNEI, per germline. Trimming removed 5 bases from V and 5 bases from J; junction bases left unmatched: 9. This CDR3 comprises 14 residues.